This T cell receptor beta chain appears in the sequencing data of a study of T cell clones after liver transplantation. As for the study in general: Post-transplant blood was tracked for graft-donor-reactive T cell clones identified in a pre-transplant mixed lymphocyte reaction. Apart from a few HCV-positive recipients, transplants were for non-autoimmune, non-viral reasons.

With regard to this clone: The antigen remains undetermined. Compared with germline, one end of the junction differs, possibly owing to a read error.

Overall study findings and caveats: The donor-reactive repertoire was only partly measurable in a couple of subjects, lacking donor cells. Post-transplant time points were not standardized, so conclusions are preliminary.

Produced via immunoSEQ multiplex PCR; TCRdb's table is partial and in-frame only. This table has tens of thousands of clones, roughly 85% appearing once. The germline gives CDR1 SNHLY, CDR2 FYNNEI. CDR3 length equals 11 residues. This specimen was CD4+ T cells from blood, taken at the 22-month timepoint. The genes are TRBV2 and TRBJ2-5; 14 bases are shared with TRBD2. The sequence was collected from a human patient who received a liver transplant. Some T cells may originate from the graft donor. The CDR3 spells CASSETSGGDF. CDR3 DNA sequence: TGTGCCAGCAGTGAGACTAGCGGGGGGGACTTC.